The 30 T cell receptor beta chains listed next were all sequenced from one sample in a study of cytomegalovirus exposure and HLA in healthy donors. It was with 60 Vbeta and 13 Jbeta primers that the PCR ran. Generated by immunoSEQ multiplex PCR, the TCRdb table keeps only in-frame clones and is missing some. The sample has 150,000 to 170,000 clones; about four fifths are singletons. The sequenced sample was PBMCs. These receptors were taken from a man in his thirties or forties in good health and CMV-seropositive.

There are a few counts of this clone. This chain joins TRBV29-1 and TRBJ1-1; no reliable D call. Trimming took off 7 bases at V and 0 bases at J, with 9 bases between the two ends. Germline CDR1 is SQVTM and CDR2 is ANQGSEA. The CDR3 length is 12 residues. The CDR3 sequence is CSAGSMNTEAFF. In nucleotides, the CDR3 is TGCAGCGCGGGGAGCATGAACACTGAAGCTTTCTTT.

The chain carries TRBV7-2 and TRBJ2-7; 9 bases are shared with TRBD1. The V and J ends lost 3 bases and 3 bases, in that order; junction bases with no gene match: 3. The germline V gene encodes CDR1 SGHTA and CDR2 FQGNSA. The CDR3 loop spans 14 amino acids. Written as DNA, the CDR3 is TGTGCCAGCAGCTTGACAGGGGGTAACTACGAGCAGTACTTC. Its protein is CASSLTGGNYEQYF. Together with reference TRBV7-2 and TRBJ2-7, the CDR3 gives the full variable domain: GAGVSQSPSNKVTEKGKDVELRCDPISGHTALYWYRQSLGQGLEFLIYFQGNSAPDKSGLPSDRFSAERTGGSVSTLTIQRTQQEDSAVYLCASSLTGGNYEQYFGPGTRLTVT.

The chain carries TRBV28 and TRBJ2-6, with a weak D call TRBD2 (6 bases). The V gene's germline CDR1 is MDHEN and CDR2 SYDVKM. Trimming shortened V by 8 bases and J by 1 base, and 18 bases separated the two germline ends. The CDR3 consists of 17 residues. Written as DNA, the CDR3 is TGTGCCAGCGGCCTAGGCGGGGTTTCGTCTGGGGCCAACGTCCTGACTTTC. Translated, it gives CASGLGGVSSGANVLTF.

A few counts support this clone. The chain couples TRBV18 to TRBJ2-2; D perhaps matches TRBD2 (5 bases). In germline, CDR1 is KGHSH, CDR2 LQKENI. The CDR3 is made up of 17 amino acids. Trimming removed 1 base from V and 3 bases from J, with 15 bases in between. The CDR3 loop reads CASSPLEGSTHTGELFF. CDR3 nucleotides: TGTGCCAGCTCACCACTCGAGGGTAGCACGCACACCGGGGAGCTGTTTTTT.

The chain couples TRBV10-3 to TRBJ2-2; TRBD1 aligns across 7 bases. Trimming removed 10 bases from V and 1 base from J; junction bases left unmatched: 9. Germline CDR1 is ENHRY and CDR2 is SYGVKD. CDR3 length: 15 amino acids. CDR3 DNA sequence: TGTGCCAGTGTACGGGACAGCCTGAACACCGGGGAGCTGTTTTTT. Amino acid sequence: CASVRDSLNTGELFF.

CDR3 amino acids: CASSLTQEYEQYF. The CDR3 DNA reads TGTGCCAGCAGCCTCACACAGGAGTACGAGCAGTACTTC. V is TRBV28 and J is TRBJ2-7, with a weak D call TRBD1 (5 bases). Germline V lookup: CDR1 MDHEN, CDR2 SYDVKM. CDR3 length: 13 amino acids. Trimming took off 6 bases at V and 4 bases at J, with 13 bases between the two ends.

This clone was detected only once. The J gene is TRBJ2-7, the V gene TRBV11-2, with unresolved D. This CDR3 spans 16 amino acids. From germline, CDR1 is SGHAT and CDR2 FQNNGV. V dropped 2 bases and J dropped 0 bases, with 14 bases sitting between them. CDR3 DNA: TGTGCCAGCAGCTTATCCGATGGAGTCGGCTCCTACGAGCAGTACTTC. This codes for CASSLSDGVGSYEQYF.

The CDR3 sequence is CAWSPDTVSGNTIYF. The CDR3 DNA reads as TGTGCCTGGAGTCCTGACACAGTCTCTGGAAACACCATATATTTT. The J gene is TRBJ1-3, the V gene TRBV30; unclear D gene. The CDR3 consists of 15 residues. Germline CDR1 GTSNPN, CDR2 SVGIG (reference sequence). V lost 2 bases and J lost 0, with 11 bases in between.

V gene TRBV7-7 combines with J gene TRBJ2-1; 7 positions match TRBD2. The ends lost 0 bases at V and 7 bases at J; junction bases unmatched: 0. Germline CDR1 and CDR2: SSHAT and FNYEAQ (reference sequence). CDR3 length: 13 amino acids. The CDR3 reads CASSLAGGNEQFF. CDR3 DNA sequence: TGTGCCAGCAGCTTAGCGGGGGGGAATGAGCAGTTCTTC.

CDR3 region: CASSRGDLNTEAFF. CDR3 in DNA: TGTGCCAGCTCCCGGGGGGACCTAAACACTGAAGCTTTCTTT. The rearrangement links TRBV18 to TRBJ1-1, with a weak D call TRBD1 (5 bases). The germline V gene encodes CDR1 KGHSH and CDR2 LQKENI. Deletions cut 6 bases from V and 2 bases from J, with 13 bases between. The CDR3 has 14 residues. Looking up the rest from reference TRBV18 and TRBJ1-1 gives the full variable domain: NAGVMQNPRHLVRRRGQEARLRCSPMKGHSHVYWYRQLPEEGLKFMVYLQKENIIDESGMPKERFSAEFPKEGPSILRIQQVVRGDSAAYFCASSRGDLNTEAFFGQGTRLTVV.

V is TRBV7-3 and J is TRBJ2-1; 14 nucleotides agree with TRBD2. Germline V gene sequence: CDR1 SGHTA, CDR2 FQGTGA. The CDR3 has 15 amino acids. The junction had 5 bases not matched to a gene; V was cut back by 3 bases and J by 10 bases. CDR3 in DNA: TGTGCCAGCAGCTTGGGACTAGCGGGAGAGAAGGAGCAGTTCTTC. Translating it yields CASSLGLAGEKEQFF.

This chain joins TRBV28 and TRBJ1-5; D is uncertain. Germline V gene data show CDR1 as MDHEN and CDR2 as SYDVKM. CDR3 length: 12 residues. The V and J ends lost 7 bases and 6 bases respectively, with 10 bases between them. The CDR3 DNA reads TGTGCCAGCACCGCGTCGGGTCAGCCCCAGCATTTT. Its translation is CASTASGQPQHF.

This rearrangement joins TRBV27 to TRBJ2-5; 11 bases line up with TRBD2. The last part of the DNA fits TRBJ2-7 better; the J call may be wrong. The CDR3 totals 15 residues. From germline, CDR1 is MNHEY and CDR2 SMNVEV (reference sequence). As DNA, the CDR3 is TGTGCCAGCAGTCTCCTAGCGGGGGGACGCTACGAGCAGTACTTC. Encoded protein: CASSLLAGGRYEQYF.

The gene calls are TRBV9 and TRBJ2-1; 7 bases are a match to TRBD2. V trimming: 2 bases; J trimming: 2 bases; junction bases outside the gene matches: 4. The CDR3 extends over 15 amino acids. The V gene's germline CDR1 is SGDLS and CDR2 YYNGEE. CDR3 loop: CASSVREGTYNEQFF. CDR3 nucleotides: TGTGCCAGCAGCGTGAGGGAGGGGACCTACAATGAGCAGTTCTTC.

The gene calls are TRBV28 and TRBJ2-2; 15 nucleotides align to TRBD2. Germline V gives CDR1 MDHEN, CDR2 SYDVKM. Trimming at V came to 5 bases and at J to 7 bases, leaving 11 bases not matched to a gene. The CDR3 sequence is 18 residues long. The CDR3: CASSPGGLAGGRGGELFF. Here the CDR3 DNA reads TGTGCCAGCAGTCCCGGCGGACTAGCGGGAGGGCGGGGCGGGGAGCTGTTTTTT. Based on the CDR3 plus reference TRBV28 and TRBJ2-2, the full variable domain is DVKVTQSSRYLVKRTGEKVFLECVQDMDHENMFWYRQDPGLGLRLIYFSYDVKMKEKGDIPEGYSVSREKKERFSLILESASTNQTSMYLCASSPGGLAGGRGGELFFGEGSRLTVL.

The chain couples TRBV5-1 to TRBJ1-4, with TRBD1 identical over 9 bases. Germline V CDR1 and CDR2: SGHRS, YFSETQ. CDR3 length equals 18 residues. The trim removed 2 bases at V and 1 base at J, leaving 9 bases unmatched. CDR3 residues: CASSLGRDRDQTNEKLFF. In DNA, the CDR3 is TGCGCCAGCAGCTTAGGTCGGGACAGGGACCAAACTAATGAAAAACTGTTTTTT.

The chain employs TRBV6-1 and TRBJ2-7; D remains ambiguous. This CDR3 comprises 15 residues. Germline-derived CDR1 and CDR2 are MNHNS and SASEGT. Trimming shortened V by 4 bases and J by 0 bases, and 13 bases separated the two germline ends. The CDR3 protein is CASSGLSASSYEQYF. The DNA for the CDR3 is TGTGCCAGCAGTGGACTGTCCGCCAGCTCCTACGAGCAGTACTTC.

The chain employs TRBV27 and TRBJ1-2; D uncertain. The germline V gene has CDR1 MNHEY and CDR2 SMNVEV (reference sequence). V was pared by 3 bases and J by 7 bases, with 12 bases between. The CDR3 covers 13 residues. CDR3 nucleotide sequence: TGTGCCAGCAGTTTTTCCCAGGTCCTTGGCTACACCTTC. Translating gives CASSFSQVLGYTF.

In this sample, this clone turned up once. The chain carries TRBV5-1 and TRBJ2-7; D is possibly TRBD2 (6 bases). Trimming shortened V by 0 bases and J by 6 bases, and 13 bases separated the two germline ends. Per germline, CDR1 SGHRS and CDR2 YFSETQ. The CDR3 loop spans 14 amino acids. CDR3 sequence reads: CASSLAGDSSEQYF. The CDR3 DNA reads as TGCGCCAGCAGCTTGGCCGGGGACTCGAGCGAGCAGTACTTC.

The chain links TRBV13 to TRBJ1-5; 9 bases match TRBD1. V lost 5 bases and J lost 4; bases outside the gene matches: 3. The CDR3 runs to 14 residues. CDR1 and CDR2 from the germline V gene are PRHDT and FYEKMQ (reference sequence). CDR3 loop: CASSTGTGNQPQHF. CDR3 in DNA: TGTGCCAGCAGCACAGGGACAGGGAATCAGCCCCAGCATTTT.

The rearrangement links TRBV30 to TRBJ2-7, with TRBD2 matching 9 bases. Germline-derived CDR1 and CDR2 are GTSNPN and SVGIG (reference sequence). Trimming at V came to 1 base and at J to 5 bases, leaving 3 bases not matched to a gene. This CDR3 is 13 amino acids long. The CDR3 reads CAWSGLAGNEQYF. In DNA, the CDR3 is TGTGCCTGGAGTGGCCTAGCGGGAAACGAGCAGTACTTC.

V gene TRBV28 combines with J gene TRBJ2-7; possibly TRBD2 for D (5 bases). The V and J ends lost 8 bases and 1 base respectively, with 15 bases between them. The CDR3 sequence is 14 residues long. The germline V gene encodes CDR1 MDHEN and CDR2 SYDVKM. CDR3 region: CASAVHGVSYEQYF. The DNA of the CDR3 is TGTGCCAGCGCCGTACACGGGGTTTCCTACGAGCAGTACTTC.

There are a few counts of this clone. J is TRBJ1-2 and V is TRBV5-6; 7 bases line up with TRBD1. The CDR3 is 16 residues long. CDR1 and CDR2 (germline): SGHDT, YYEEEE. V shed 4 bases and J 1 base; nucleotides not matched to a gene: 10. The CDR3 sequence: CASSPTLDRVNYGYTF. The CDR3 DNA follows: TGTGCCAGCAGCCCTACCCTTGACAGGGTTAACTATGGCTACACCTTC.

The genes are TRBV28 and TRBJ2-7; D is unclear. V lost 8 bases to trimming and J lost 3 bases, with 14 bases between them. Per the germline V gene, CDR1 is MDHEN and CDR2 is SYDVKM. This CDR3 has 13 residues. The chain's CDR3 is CASFRAVNYEQYF. CDR3 in DNA: TGTGCCAGCTTTAGAGCTGTTAACTACGAGCAGTACTTC.

The chain carries TRBV30 and TRBJ2-7; 8 bases match TRBD2. Looked up from germline, CDR1 is GTSNPN and CDR2 is SVGIG (reference sequence). The CDR3 loop spans 14 amino acids. Germline trimming cut 2 bases from V and 7 bases from J; bases unmatched to any gene: 10. This CDR3 reads CAWSRGGGGSEQYF. CDR3 nucleotides: TGTGCCTGGAGTCGGGGTGGCGGGGGGAGTGAGCAGTACTTC.

This clone occurred once. The chain has TRBV5-1 and TRBJ1-4; the D is unclear. Germline loops: CDR1 SGHRS, CDR2 YFSETQ. V was clipped by 7 bases and J by 2 bases, with 9 bases between them. The CDR3 spans 13 residues. CDR3 sequence (DNA): TGCGCCAGCTCCCTCTTCACTAATGAAAAACTGTTTTTT. This codes for CASSLFTNEKLFF.

The chain couples TRBV6-5 to TRBJ2-7; TRBD1 aligns across 8 bases. This CDR3 comprises 14 residues. V lost 5 bases, J lost 0 bases, and 3 bases stayed unmatched. The germline V gene has CDR1 MNHEY and CDR2 SVGAGI. CDR3 nucleotides: TGTGCCAGCAGTCAGGGACAGGACTCCTACGAGCAGTACTTC. Translating gives CASSQGQDSYEQYF.

V usage is TRBV30 and J usage is TRBJ1-2; D gene unclear. Looked up from germline, CDR1 is GTSNPN and CDR2 is SVGIG (reference sequence). The CDR3 contains 12 residues. The V gene lost 2 bases and the J gene lost 8 bases, with 12 bases spanning the gap. This CDR3 reads CAWSLARGGYTF. The CDR3 region has the DNA TGTGCCTGGAGTTTAGCGAGAGGAGGCTACACCTTC.

The rearrangement uses TRBV6-1 and TRBJ2-7; D not certain. Per the germline V gene, CDR1 is MNHNS and CDR2 is SASEGT. The V gene lost 6 bases and the J gene lost 0 bases, with 9 bases spanning the gap. The CDR3 length is 13 residues. Written as DNA, the CDR3 is TGTGCCAGCAGAGAACACTCCTCCTACGAGCAGTACTTC. The encoded protein is CASREHSSYEQYF.

The chain couples TRBV27 to TRBJ1-2, with 12 bases identical to TRBD1. Looked up from germline, CDR1 is MNHEY and CDR2 is SMNVEV (reference sequence). Losses at the gene ends were 3 bases for V and 5 bases for J; bases not matched to a gene: 25. The CDR3 spans 22 residues. DNA for the CDR3: TGTGCCAGCAGTTTCCGAGGGACAGGGGGCGATCGAATATCTCCGTCCAGATATGGCTACACCTTC. It codes for CASSFRGTGGDRISPSRYGYTF.